These T cell receptor beta chains were read from a single sample in a study of T-cell memory formation after mild COVID-19. TCRdb reprocessed the 5' RACE reads via MiXCR and lists one record per CDR3 protein. The repertoire has about 430,000 distinct CDR3 sequences, about 24% of them found once; the top ten carry around 9.5%. Sequenced material: PBMCs or a T cell subset sorted from them (not recorded which). The origin of the receptors is an adult woman who had mild COVID-19 (a few samples of this study predate the infection). Cell type and time point are not known. Both conserved end residues are trimmed from each CDR3. Each record gives: CDR3 protein, V gene, clone size. Clone size is shown for a subset of rows, as once, few, many or a class of expanded clone.

CDR3aa: ASSQTGLFRETQY
v_gene: TRBV14
abundance: .

CDR3aa: ASSMGQGIYGYT
v_gene: TRBV19
abundance: few

CDR3aa: ASSSREGGMDGYT
v_gene: TRBV6-5
abundance: .

CDR3aa: ASSSVAGTYEQY
v_gene: TRBV27
abundance: many

CDR3aa: ASSFSRGPLH
v_gene: TRBV7-3
abundance: .

CDR3aa: ASSSLAGVGNEQF
v_gene: TRBV7-2
abundance: few

CDR3aa: ATGEAEYQETQY
v_gene: TRBV24-1
abundance: .

CDR3aa: ASSSRRQAFTEAF
v_gene: TRBV7-8
abundance: few

CDR3aa: SATGQGAGSEQF
v_gene: TRBV20-1
abundance: many

CDR3aa: ASSLPEAVFNEQF
v_gene: TRBV5-1
abundance: .

CDR3aa: ASSYGGPNQPQH
v_gene: TRBV7-6
abundance: few

CDR3aa: ATSRDIGVSNQF
v_gene: TRBV15
abundance: .

CDR3aa: ASRRQGAVNEQF
v_gene: TRBV6-6
abundance: many

CDR3aa: ATSDYTDTQY
v_gene: TRBV24-1
abundance: many

CDR3aa: ASSLGGIRAEPQH
v_gene: TRBV7-9
abundance: many

CDR3aa: ASSLTSKKGDTQY
v_gene: TRBV7-3
abundance: few

CDR3aa: AWRRGGGNEQY
v_gene: TRBV30
abundance: .

CDR3aa: SARWNYGYT
v_gene: TRBV20-1
abundance: .

CDR3aa: ASQTSYEQF
v_gene: TRBV6-2/TRBV6-3
abundance: .

CDR3aa: ASSRSTSSITYNEQF
v_gene: TRBV12-3/TRBV12-4
abundance: .

CDR3aa: AWSVSFSSNQPQH
v_gene: TRBV30
abundance: .

CDR3aa: ASSLGRGGLDSYEQY
v_gene: TRBV4-1
abundance: .

CDR3aa: ASSNPRGSYEQY
v_gene: TRBV7-8
abundance: .

CDR3aa: ASSSSRGGAYEQY
v_gene: TRBV27
abundance: .

CDR3aa: ASSPMTSGDTEAF
v_gene: TRBV5-1
abundance: .

CDR3aa: ASSQAPPPGLGYEQY
v_gene: TRBV3-2
abundance: .

CDR3aa: ASRLGQGVGDTEAF
v_gene: TRBV5-1
abundance: few

CDR3aa: ASGSDRGAAREQY
v_gene: TRBV19
abundance: .

CDR3aa: ASSLVGGTADTQY
v_gene: TRBV5-1
abundance: .

CDR3aa: ASSEGLAGVRYQETQY
v_gene: TRBV5-5
abundance: .

CDR3aa: ASSQVARDTDTQY
v_gene: TRBV3-1
abundance: few

CDR3aa: ASSLAGQGHSPLH
v_gene: TRBV7-9
abundance: .

CDR3aa: AWAGQGNTEAF
v_gene: TRBV30
abundance: few

CDR3aa: AWSRTGVGGYT
v_gene: TRBV30
abundance: .

CDR3aa: ASSPLARAGDTQY
v_gene: TRBV4-1
abundance: .

CDR3aa: ASSVDTGSEQY
v_gene: TRBV5-8
abundance: few

CDR3aa: ASSVDGGKYNEQF
v_gene: TRBV9
abundance: few

CDR3aa: ATSKTGPTEAF
v_gene: TRBV15
abundance: few

CDR3aa: ATSDHNQPQH
v_gene: TRBV24-1
abundance: .

CDR3aa: ASSFTVNQPQH
v_gene: TRBV5-1
abundance: few